This T cell receptor (beta chain) stems from a study of T-cell reconstitution after alpha-beta-depleted transplantation in children. Study observations and caveats: After transplant, high TCRbeta diversity at day 60 in some patients arose from surviving recipient T cells and thymic progenitors.

Only a few counts were recorded for this clonotype. Its antigen is as yet unknown. Unique molecular identifiers featured in how the TCRbeta library was prepared. TCRdb used MiXCR to reprocess the PCR reads, holding one entry per CDR3 protein. This table has approximately 650,000 distinct CDR3 sequences, approximately 14% appearing once. Germline V gene lookup returns CDR1 MDHEN and CDR2 SYDVKM. V lost 1 base and J lost 8, with 18 bases in between. This CDR3 has 16 amino acids. This clonotype was sampled from a girl under 10 years old with congenital amegakaryocytic thrombocytopenia, due to receive a stem cell transplant. This sequence joins TRBV28 and TRBJ2-1; possibly TRBD1 or TRBD2 for D (7 bases each). The sample consisted of PBMCs, taken before TCRalphabeta/CD19-depleted stem cell transplant. The CDR3 DNA reads TGTGCCAGCAGTTTATTGGGGGGAGGGGGCTTAGATGAGCAGTTCTTC. It yields the protein CASSLLGGGGLDEQFF.